This TCR beta chain comes out of a study of PD-1 blockade in classical Hodgkin lymphoma. In every patient, relapse followed autologous stem cell transplantation, while exposure to brentuximab vedotin differed. Trimming stripped 2 bases from V and 7 bases from J, with 17 bases between. Per the germline V gene, CDR1 is SGHTA and CDR2 is FQGTGA. The CDR3 runs to 15 residues. Generated by immunoSEQ multiplex PCR, the TCRdb table keeps only in-frame clones and is missing some. The sample carries around 43,000 clones, more than 70% recorded once. The sample in question was peripheral blood mononuclear cells (PBMCs), obtained at baseline. The TCR was taken from a human donor with classical Hodgkin lymphoma. This chain joins TRBV7-3 and TRBJ1-2; TRBD1 might be the D (5 bases). CDR3 sequence: CASSLAPGVSGGYTF. CDR3 coding DNA: TGTGCCAGCAGCTTAGCCCCGGGGGTTTCGGGTGGCTACACCTTC.